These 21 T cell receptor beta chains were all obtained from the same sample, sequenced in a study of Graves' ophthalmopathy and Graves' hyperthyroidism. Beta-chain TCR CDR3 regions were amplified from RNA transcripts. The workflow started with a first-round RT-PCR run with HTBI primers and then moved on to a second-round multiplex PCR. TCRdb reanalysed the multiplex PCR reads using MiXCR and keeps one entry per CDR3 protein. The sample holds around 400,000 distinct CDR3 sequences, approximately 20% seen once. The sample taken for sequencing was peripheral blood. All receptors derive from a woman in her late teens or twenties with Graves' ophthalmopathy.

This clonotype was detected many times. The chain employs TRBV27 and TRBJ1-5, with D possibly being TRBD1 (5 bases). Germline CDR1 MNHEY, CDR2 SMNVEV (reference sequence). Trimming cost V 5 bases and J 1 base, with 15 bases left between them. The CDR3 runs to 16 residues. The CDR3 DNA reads TGTGCCAGCAGTCCCTTGGGACGGATCAGCAATCAGCCCCAGCATTTT. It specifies CASSPLGRISNQPQHF.

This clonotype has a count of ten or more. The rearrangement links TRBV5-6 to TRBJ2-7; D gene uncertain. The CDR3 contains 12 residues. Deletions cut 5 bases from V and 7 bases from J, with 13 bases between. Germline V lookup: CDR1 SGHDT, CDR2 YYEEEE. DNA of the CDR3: TGTGCCAGCAGTTTGCAGGCGAGGGAGCAGTACTTC. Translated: CASSLQAREQYF.

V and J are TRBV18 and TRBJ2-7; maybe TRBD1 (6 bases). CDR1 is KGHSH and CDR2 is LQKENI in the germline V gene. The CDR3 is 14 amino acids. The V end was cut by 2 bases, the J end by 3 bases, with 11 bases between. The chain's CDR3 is CASSPLEDSYEQYF. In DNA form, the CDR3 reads TGTGCCAGCTCACCATTGGAGGACAGCTACGAGCAGTACTTC.

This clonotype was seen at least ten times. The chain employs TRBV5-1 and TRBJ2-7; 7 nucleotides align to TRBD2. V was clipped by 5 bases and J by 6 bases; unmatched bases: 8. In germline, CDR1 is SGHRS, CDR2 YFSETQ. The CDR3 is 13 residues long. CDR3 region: CASSGLADGEQYF. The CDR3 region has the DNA TGCGCCAGCAGTGGTCTAGCGGATGGCGAGCAGTACTTC.

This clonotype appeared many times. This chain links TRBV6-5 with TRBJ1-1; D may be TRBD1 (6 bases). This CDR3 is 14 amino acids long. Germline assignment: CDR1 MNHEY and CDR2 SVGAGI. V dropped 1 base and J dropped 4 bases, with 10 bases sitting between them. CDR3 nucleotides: TGTGCCAGCAGTTACTTTGGGGGGCCCACTGAAGCTTTCTTT. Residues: CASSYFGGPTEAFF.

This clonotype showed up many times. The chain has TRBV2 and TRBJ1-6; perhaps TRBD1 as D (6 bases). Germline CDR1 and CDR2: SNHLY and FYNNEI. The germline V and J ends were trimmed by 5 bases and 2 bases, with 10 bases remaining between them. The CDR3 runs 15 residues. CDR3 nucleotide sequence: TGTGCCAGCAGTTCAACAGGGACCTATAATTCACCCCTCCACTTT. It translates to CASSSTGTYNSPLHF.

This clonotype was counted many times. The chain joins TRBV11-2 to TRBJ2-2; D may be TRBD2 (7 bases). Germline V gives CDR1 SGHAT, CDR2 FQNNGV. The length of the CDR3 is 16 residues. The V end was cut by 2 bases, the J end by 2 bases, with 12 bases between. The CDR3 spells CASSLWGGGNTGELFF. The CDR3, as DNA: TGTGCCAGCAGCTTATGGGGCGGGGGCAACACCGGGGAGCTGTTTTTT.

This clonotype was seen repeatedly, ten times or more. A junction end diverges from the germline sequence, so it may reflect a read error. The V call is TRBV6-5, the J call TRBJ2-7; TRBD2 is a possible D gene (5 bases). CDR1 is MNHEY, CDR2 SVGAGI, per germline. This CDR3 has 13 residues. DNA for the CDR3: TGTGCCAGCAGTTACTCCTACATGGACTCTCGCCACTTC. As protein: CASSYSYMDSRHF.

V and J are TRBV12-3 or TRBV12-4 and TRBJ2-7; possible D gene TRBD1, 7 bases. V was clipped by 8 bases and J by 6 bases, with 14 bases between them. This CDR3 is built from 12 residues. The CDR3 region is CASRGQGGEQYF. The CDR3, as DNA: TGTGCCAGCCGGGGGCAGGGGGGCGAGCAGTACTTC.

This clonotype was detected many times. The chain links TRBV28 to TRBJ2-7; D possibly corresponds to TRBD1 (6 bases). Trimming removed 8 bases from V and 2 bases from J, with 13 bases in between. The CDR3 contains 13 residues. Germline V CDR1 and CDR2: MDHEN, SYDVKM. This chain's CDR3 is CASCLGTPYEQYF. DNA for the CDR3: TGTGCCAGCTGCCTTGGGACACCCTACGAGCAGTACTTC. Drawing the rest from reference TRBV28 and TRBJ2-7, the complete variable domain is DVKVTQSSRYLVKRTGEKVFLECVQDMDHENMFWYRQDPGLGLRLIYFSYDVKMKEKGDIPEGYSVSREKKERFSLILESASTNQTSMYLCASCLGTPYEQYFGPGTRLTVT.

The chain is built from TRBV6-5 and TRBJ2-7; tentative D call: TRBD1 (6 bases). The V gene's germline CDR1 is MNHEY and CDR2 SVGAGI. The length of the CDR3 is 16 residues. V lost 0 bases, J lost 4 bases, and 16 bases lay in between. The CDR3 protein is CASSYSKGVARYEQYF. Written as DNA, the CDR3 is TGTGCCAGCAGTTACTCGAAGGGGGTCGCGCGGTACGAGCAGTACTTC.

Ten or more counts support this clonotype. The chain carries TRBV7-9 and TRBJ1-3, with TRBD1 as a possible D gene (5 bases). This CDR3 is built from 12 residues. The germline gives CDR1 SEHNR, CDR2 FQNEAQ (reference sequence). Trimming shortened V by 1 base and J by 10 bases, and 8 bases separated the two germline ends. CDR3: CASSLGQGTIYF. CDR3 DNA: TGTGCCAGCAGCTTAGGCCAGGGTACCATATATTTT.

Written as DNA, the CDR3 is TGTGCCAGCAGTGAAGCGCGGGACCCGGAGACCCAGTACTTC. Translated: CASSEARDPETQYF. The chain joins TRBV6-1 to TRBJ2-5, with D possibly matching TRBD2 (6 bases). V lost 0 bases and J 5 bases, leaving 10 bases between the germline ends. The CDR3 contains 14 residues. The germline V gene has CDR1 MNHNS and CDR2 SASEGT.

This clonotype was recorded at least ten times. CDR3: CASSGDAGNTIYF. CDR3 nucleotides: TGTGCCAGCAGTGGAGATGCTGGAAACACCATATATTTT. The chain recombines TRBV6-4 with TRBJ1-3; no clear D gene. Germline values: CDR1 MRHNA, CDR2 SNTAGT. This CDR3 has 13 residues. V was pared by 4 bases and J by 2 bases, with 6 bases between.

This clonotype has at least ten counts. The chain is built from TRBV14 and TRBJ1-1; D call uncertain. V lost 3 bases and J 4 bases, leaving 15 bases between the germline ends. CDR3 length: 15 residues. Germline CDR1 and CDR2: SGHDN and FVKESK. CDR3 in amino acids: CASSQQLPDITEAFF. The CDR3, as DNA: TGTGCCAGCAGCCAGCAACTCCCTGACATCACTGAAGCTTTCTTT.

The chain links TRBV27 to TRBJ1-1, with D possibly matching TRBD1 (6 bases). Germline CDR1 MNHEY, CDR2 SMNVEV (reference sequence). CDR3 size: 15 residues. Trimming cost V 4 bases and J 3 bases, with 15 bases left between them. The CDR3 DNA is TGTGCCAGCAGTTCCAGGGGCCGCCAGGACACTGAAGCTTTCTTT. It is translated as CASSSRGRQDTEAFF.

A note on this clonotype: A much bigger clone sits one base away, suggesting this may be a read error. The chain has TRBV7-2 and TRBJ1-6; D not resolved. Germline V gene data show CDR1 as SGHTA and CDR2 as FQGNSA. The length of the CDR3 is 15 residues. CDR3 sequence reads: CSSSLSPQYNSPLHF. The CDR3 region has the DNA TGTTCCAGCAGCTTATCCCCGCAGTATAATTCACCCCTCCACTTT.

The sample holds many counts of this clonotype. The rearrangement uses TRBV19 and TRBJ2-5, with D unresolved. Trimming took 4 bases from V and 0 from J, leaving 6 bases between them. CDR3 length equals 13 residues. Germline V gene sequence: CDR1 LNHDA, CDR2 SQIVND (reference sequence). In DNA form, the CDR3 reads TGTGCCAGTAGTAGGCCACACCAAGAGACCCAGTACTTC. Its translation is CASSRPHQETQYF. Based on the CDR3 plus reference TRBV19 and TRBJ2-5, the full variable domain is DGGITQSPKYLFRKEGQNVTLSCEQNLNHDAMYWYRQDPGQGLRLIYYSQIVNDFQKGDIAEGYSVSREKKESFPLTVTSAQKNPTAFYLCASSRPHQETQYFGPGTRLLVL.

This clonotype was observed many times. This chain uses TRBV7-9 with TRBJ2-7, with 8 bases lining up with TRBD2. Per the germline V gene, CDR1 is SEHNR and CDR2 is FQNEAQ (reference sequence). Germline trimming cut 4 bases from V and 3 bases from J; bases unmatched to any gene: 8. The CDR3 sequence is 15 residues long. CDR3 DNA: TGTGCCAGCAGCTCTCTGACTAGCGCAGACTACGAGCAGTACTTC. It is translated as CASSSLTSADYEQYF.

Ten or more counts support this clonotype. Here the CDR3 reads CASSWADRDYEQYF. CDR3 bases: TGTGCCAGCAGCTGGGCGGACAGGGACTACGAGCAGTACTTC. The genes are TRBV7-9 and TRBJ2-7; 8 bases fit TRBD1. Germline-derived CDR1 and CDR2 are SEHNR and FQNEAQ (reference sequence). This CDR3 has 14 residues. The V and J ends lost 4 bases and 3 bases, in that order; junction bases with no gene match: 5.

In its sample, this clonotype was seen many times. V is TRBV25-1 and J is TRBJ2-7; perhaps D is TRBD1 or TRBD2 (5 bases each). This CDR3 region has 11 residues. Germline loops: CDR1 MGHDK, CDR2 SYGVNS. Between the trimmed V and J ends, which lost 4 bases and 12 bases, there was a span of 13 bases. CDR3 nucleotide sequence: TGTGCCAGCAGTGGAGGGACCACTTTGTACTTC. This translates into CASSGGTTLYF.